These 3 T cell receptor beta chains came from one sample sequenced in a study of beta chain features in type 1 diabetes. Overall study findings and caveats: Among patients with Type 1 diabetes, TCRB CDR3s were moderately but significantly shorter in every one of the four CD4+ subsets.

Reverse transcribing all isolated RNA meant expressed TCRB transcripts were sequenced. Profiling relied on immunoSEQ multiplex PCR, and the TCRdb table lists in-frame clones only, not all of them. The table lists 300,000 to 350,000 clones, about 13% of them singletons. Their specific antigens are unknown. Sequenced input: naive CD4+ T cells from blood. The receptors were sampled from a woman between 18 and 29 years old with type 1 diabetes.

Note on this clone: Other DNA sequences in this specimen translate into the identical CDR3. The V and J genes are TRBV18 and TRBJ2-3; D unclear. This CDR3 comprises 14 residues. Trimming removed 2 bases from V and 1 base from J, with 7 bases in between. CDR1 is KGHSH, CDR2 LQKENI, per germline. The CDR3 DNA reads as TGTGCCAGCTCACCAGGGCAGGGCACAGATACGCAGTATTTT. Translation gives CASSPGQGTDTQYF.

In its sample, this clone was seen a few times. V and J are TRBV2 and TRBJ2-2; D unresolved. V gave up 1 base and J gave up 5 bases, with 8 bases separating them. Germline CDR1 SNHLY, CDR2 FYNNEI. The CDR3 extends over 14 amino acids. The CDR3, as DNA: TGTGCCAGCAGTGAAGTCTTGAGTACCGGGGAGCTGTTTTTT. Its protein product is CASSEVLSTGELFF. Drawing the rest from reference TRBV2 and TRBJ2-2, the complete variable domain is EPEVTQTPSHQVTQMGQEVILRCVPISNHLYFYWYRQILGQKVEFLVSFYNNEISEKSEIFDDQFSVERPDGSNFTLKIRSTKLEDSAMYFCASSEVLSTGELFFGEGSRLTVL.

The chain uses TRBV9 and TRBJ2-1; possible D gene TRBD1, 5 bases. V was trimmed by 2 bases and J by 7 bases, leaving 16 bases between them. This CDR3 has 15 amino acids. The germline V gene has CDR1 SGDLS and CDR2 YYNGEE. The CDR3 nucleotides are TGTGCCAGCAGCGTGGCAGGGCGGCGCCTTAATGAGCAGTTCTTC. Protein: CASSVAGRRLNEQFF.